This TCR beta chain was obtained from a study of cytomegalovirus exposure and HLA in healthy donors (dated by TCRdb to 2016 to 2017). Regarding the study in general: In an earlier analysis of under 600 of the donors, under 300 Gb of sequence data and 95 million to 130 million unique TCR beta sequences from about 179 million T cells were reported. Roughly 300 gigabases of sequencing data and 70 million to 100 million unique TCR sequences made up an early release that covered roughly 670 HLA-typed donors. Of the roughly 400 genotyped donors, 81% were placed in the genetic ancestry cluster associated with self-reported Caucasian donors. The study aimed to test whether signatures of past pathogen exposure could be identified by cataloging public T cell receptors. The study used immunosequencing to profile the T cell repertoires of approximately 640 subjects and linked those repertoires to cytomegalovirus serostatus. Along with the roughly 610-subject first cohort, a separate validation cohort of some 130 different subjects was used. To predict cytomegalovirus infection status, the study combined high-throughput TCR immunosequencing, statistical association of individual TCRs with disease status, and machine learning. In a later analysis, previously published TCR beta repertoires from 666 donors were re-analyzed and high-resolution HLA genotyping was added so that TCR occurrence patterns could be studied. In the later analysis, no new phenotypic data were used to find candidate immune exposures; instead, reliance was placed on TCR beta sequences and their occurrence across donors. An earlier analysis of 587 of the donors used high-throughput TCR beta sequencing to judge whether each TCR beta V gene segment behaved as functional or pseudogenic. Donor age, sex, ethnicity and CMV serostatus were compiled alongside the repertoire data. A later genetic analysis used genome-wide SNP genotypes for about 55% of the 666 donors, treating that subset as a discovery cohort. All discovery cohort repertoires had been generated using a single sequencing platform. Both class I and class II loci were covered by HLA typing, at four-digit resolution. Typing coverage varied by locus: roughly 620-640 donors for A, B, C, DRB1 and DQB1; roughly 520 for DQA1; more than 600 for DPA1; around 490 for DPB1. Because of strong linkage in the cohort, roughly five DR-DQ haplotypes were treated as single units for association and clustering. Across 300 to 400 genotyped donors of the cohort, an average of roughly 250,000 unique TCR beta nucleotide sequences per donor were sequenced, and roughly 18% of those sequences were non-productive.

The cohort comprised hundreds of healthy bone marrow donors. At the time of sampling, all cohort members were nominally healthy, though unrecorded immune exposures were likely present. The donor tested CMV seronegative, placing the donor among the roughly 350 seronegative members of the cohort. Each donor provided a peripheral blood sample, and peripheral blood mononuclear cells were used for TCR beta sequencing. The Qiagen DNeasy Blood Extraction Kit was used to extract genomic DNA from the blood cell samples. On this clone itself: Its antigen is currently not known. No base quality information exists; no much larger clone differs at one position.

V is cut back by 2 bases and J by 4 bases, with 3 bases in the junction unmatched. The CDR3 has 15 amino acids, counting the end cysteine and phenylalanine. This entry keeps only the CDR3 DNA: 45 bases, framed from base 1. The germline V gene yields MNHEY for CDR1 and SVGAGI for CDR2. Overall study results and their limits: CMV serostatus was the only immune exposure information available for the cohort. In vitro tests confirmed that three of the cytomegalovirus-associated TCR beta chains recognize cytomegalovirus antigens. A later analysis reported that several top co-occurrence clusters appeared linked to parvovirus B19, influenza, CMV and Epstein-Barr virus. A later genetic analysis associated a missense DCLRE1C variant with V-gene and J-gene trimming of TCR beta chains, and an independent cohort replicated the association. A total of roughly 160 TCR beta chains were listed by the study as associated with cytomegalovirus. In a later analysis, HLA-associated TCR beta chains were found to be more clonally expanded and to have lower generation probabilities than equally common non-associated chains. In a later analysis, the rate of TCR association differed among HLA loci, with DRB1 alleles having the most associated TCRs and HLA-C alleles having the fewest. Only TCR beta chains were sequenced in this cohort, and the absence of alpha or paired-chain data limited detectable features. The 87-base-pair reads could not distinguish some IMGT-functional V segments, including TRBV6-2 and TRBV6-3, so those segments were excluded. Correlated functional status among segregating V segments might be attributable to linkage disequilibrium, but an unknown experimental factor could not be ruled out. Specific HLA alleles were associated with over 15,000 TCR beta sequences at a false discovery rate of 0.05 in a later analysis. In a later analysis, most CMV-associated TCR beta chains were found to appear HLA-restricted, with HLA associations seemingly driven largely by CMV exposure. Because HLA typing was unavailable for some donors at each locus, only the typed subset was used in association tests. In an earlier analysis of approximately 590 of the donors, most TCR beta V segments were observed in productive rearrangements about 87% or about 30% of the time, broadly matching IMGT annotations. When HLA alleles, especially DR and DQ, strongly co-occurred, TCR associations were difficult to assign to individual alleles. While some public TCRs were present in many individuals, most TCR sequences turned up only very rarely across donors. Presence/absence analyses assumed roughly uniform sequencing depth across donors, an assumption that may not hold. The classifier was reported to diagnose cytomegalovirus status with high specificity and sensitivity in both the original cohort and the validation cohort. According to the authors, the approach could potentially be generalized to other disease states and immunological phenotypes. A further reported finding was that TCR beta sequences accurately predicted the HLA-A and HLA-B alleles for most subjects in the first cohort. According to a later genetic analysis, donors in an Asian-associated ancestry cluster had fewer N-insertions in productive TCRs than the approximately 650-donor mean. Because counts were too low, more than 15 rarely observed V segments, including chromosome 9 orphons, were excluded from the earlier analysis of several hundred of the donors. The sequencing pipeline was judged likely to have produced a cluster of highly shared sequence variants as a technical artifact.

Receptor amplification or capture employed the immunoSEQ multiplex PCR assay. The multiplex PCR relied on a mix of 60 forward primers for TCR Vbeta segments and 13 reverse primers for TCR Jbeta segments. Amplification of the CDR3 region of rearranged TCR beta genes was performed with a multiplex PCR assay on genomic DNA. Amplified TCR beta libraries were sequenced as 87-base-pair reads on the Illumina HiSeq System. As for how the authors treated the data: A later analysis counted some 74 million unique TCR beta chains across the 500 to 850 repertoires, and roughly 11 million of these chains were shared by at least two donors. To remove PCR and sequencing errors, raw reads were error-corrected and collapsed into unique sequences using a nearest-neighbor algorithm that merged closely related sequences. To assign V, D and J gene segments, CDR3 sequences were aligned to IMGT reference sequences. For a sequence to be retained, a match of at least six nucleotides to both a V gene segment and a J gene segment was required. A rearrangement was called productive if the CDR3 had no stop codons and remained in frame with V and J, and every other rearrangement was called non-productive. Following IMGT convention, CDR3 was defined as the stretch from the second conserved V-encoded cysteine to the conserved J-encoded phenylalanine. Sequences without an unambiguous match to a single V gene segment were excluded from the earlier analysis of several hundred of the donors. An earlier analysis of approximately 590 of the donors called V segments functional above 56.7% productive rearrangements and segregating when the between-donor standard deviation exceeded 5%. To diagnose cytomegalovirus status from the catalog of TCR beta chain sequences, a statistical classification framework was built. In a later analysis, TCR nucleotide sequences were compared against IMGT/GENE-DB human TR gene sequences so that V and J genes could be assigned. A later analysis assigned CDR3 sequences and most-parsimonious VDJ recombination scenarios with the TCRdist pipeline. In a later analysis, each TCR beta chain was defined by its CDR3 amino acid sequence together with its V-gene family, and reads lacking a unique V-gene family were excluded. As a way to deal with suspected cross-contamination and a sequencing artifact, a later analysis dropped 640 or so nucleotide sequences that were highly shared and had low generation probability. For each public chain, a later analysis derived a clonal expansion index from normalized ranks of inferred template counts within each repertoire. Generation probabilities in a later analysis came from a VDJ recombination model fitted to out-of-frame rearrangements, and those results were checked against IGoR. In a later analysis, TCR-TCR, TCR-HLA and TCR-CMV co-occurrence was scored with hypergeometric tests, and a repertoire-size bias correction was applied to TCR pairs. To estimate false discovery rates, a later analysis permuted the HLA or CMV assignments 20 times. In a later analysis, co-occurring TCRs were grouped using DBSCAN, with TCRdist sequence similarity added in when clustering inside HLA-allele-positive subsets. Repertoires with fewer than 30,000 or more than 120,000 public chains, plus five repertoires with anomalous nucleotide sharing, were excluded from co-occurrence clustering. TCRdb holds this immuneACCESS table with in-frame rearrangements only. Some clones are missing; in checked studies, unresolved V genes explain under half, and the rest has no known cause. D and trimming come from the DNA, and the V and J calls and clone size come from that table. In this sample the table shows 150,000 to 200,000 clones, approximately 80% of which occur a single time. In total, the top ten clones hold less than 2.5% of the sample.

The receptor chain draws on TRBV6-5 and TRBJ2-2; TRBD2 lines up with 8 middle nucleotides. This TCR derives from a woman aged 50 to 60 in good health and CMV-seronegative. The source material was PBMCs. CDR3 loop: CASSYAGGVTGELFF. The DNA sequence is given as TGTGCCAGCAGTTACGCGGGAGGAGTCACCGGGGAGCTGTTTTTT.